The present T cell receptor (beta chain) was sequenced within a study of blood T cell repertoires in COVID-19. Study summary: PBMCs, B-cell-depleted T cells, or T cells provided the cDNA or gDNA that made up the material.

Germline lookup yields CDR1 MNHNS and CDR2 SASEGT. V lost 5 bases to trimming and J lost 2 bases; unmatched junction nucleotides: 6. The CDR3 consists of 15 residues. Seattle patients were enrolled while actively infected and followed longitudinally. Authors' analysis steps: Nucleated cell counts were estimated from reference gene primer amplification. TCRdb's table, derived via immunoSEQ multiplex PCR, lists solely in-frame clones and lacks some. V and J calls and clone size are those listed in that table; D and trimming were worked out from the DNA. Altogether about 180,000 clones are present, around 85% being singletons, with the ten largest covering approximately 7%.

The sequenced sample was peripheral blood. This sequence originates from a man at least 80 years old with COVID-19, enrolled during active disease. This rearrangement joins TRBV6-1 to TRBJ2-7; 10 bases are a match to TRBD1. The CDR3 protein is CASSLPGQGTYEQYF. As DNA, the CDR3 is TGTGCCAGCAGTTTACCGGGACAGGGGACCTACGAGCAGTACTTC.